These 14 T cell receptor beta chains were all obtained from the same sample, sequenced in a study of blood T cell repertoires in COVID-19. Sequencing was performed with immunoSEQ multiplex PCR; in TCRdb, only in-frame clones are kept and a portion is missing. Counted here are about 140,000 clones, around nine tenths occurring once; the ten biggest clones make up 8.6%. The sample consisted of peripheral blood. Receptors were obtained from a woman between 45 and 65 years old with active or convalescent COVID-19.

The chain links TRBV5-1 to TRBJ2-7, with 10 bases matching TRBD1. The junction had 3 bases not matched to a gene; V was cut back by 1 base and J by 2 bases. The CDR3 has 15 residues. Germline assignment: CDR1 SGHRS and CDR2 YFSETQ. In nucleotides, the CDR3 is TGCGCCAGCAGCTTGTCCGGGACAGGGGCCTACGAGCAGTACTTC. Protein: CASSLSGTGAYEQYF. Drawing the rest from reference TRBV5-1 and TRBJ2-7, the complete variable domain is KAGVTQTPRYLIKTRGQQVTLSCSPISGHRSVSWYQQTPGQGLQFLFEYFSETQRNKGNFPGRFSGRQFSNSRSEMNVSTLELGDSALYLCASSLSGTGAYEQYFGPGTRLTVT.

The V gene is TRBV5-5, the J gene TRBJ1-5, with D possibly TRBD1 on 5 matching bases. There are 15 residues in the CDR3. V was pared by 4 bases and J by 0 bases, with 11 bases between. The V gene's germline CDR1 is SGHKS and CDR2 YYEKEE (reference sequence). In DNA form, the CDR3 reads TGTGCCAGCAGCCGAGACAGTTATAGCAATCAGCCCCAGCATTTT. Translating it yields CASSRDSYSNQPQHF. The full variable domain, completed using reference TRBV5-5 and TRBJ1-5, is DAGVTQSPTHLIKTRGQQVTLRCSPISGHKSVSWYQQVLGQGPQFIFQYYEKEERGRGNFPDRFSARQFPNYSSELNVNALLLGDSALYLCASSRDSYSNQPQHFGDGTRLSIL.

The gene calls are TRBV27 and TRBJ2-2, with D unresolved. Germline values: CDR1 MNHEY, CDR2 SMNVEV (reference sequence). The CDR3 covers 12 residues. V lost 10 bases to trimming and J lost 4 bases, with 10 bases between them. CDR3 in amino acids: CATRLVTGELFF. The CDR3 nucleotides are TGTGCCACCCGACTTGTCACCGGGGAGCTGTTTTTT.

This chain uses TRBV18 with TRBJ1-2, with D perhaps matching TRBD1 (6 bases). Germline V gives CDR1 KGHSH, CDR2 LQKENI. The CDR3 contains 14 residues. The ends were cut back, 3 bases at V and 6 bases at J, with 14 bases in the middle. The CDR3 loop is CASSPGQTVDGYTF. The CDR3 DNA follows: TGTGCCAGCTCACCCGGACAGACCGTCGATGGCTACACCTTC.

The CDR3 loop is CASRRGGQSYGYTF. For the CDR3, the DNA is TGTGCCAGCAGGCGGGGGGGACAGAGCTATGGCTACACCTTC. The V call is TRBV7-9, the J call TRBJ1-2; TRBD1 aligns across 7 bases. Unmatched junction bases numbered 8, after V lost 6 bases and J lost 4 bases. The germline V gene has CDR1 SEHNR and CDR2 FQNEAQ (reference sequence). The CDR3 is made up of 14 amino acids.

J is TRBJ2-1 and V is TRBV27; TRBD2 agrees at 7 bases. CDR1 is MNHEY and CDR2 is SMNVEV in the germline V gene (reference sequence). The CDR3 sequence is 15 residues long. Germline trimming cut 3 bases from V and 5 bases from J; bases unmatched to any gene: 7. CDR3 loop: CASSFTASGDNEQFF. The CDR3 DNA follows: TGTGCCAGCAGTTTTACGGCTAGCGGAGACAATGAGCAGTTCTTC.

This clone is a singleton in its sample. V is TRBV4-3 and J is TRBJ1-6; D gene ambiguous. The CDR3 loop spans 16 amino acids. The germline gives CDR1 LGHNA, CDR2 YSLEER. Trimming took 1 base from V and 0 from J, leaving 7 bases between them. As DNA, the CDR3 is TGCGCCAGCAGCCAAGGGACTAGCTCCTATAATTCACCCCTCCACTTT. Residues: CASSQGTSSYNSPLHF.

The chain combines TRBV28 with TRBJ1-1; 9 bases line up with TRBD1. The CDR3 has 18 amino acids. The trim removed 2 bases at V and 5 bases at J, leaving 15 bases unmatched. Germline CDR1 is MDHEN and CDR2 is SYDVKM. The DNA of the CDR3 is TGTGCCAGCAGTTTAGACCGTCTAGGGACAGGGAGTAAAACTGAAGCTTTCTTT. Translating gives CASSLDRLGTGSKTEAFF.

Details on this clone: One end of the junction is discordant with germline, which a read error may explain. The chain employs TRBV7-3 and TRBJ2-3, with 10 bases aligning to TRBD2. The CDR3 totals 16 residues. Looked up from germline, CDR1 is SGHTA and CDR2 is FQGTGA. The CDR3 nucleotides are TGTGCCAGCAGCTTAAATTCCCAGCGGGAGGGCCAGACGAAGGATTTT. Translation: CASSLNSQREGQTKDF.

This clone was observed once. The chain couples TRBV5-8 to TRBJ1-5, with 7 bases aligning to TRBD1. Germline lookup yields CDR1 SGHTS and CDR2 YDEGEE. This CDR3 comprises 15 residues. Trimming removed 4 bases from V and 0 bases from J; junction bases left unmatched: 4. The CDR3 spells CASSPGQYSNQPQHF. CDR3 nucleotides: TGTGCCAGCAGCCCGGGACAGTATAGCAATCAGCCCCAGCATTTT. The entire variable domain, with the rest obtained from reference TRBV5-8 and TRBJ1-5, is as follows: EAGVTQSPTHLIKTRGQQATLRCSPISGHTSVYWYQQALGLGLQFLLWYDEGEERNRGNFPPRFSGRQFPNYSSELNVNALELEDSALYLCASSPGQYSNQPQHFGDGTRLSIL.

The chain joins TRBV11-2 to TRBJ2-1, with 7 bases matching TRBD1. Trimming cost V 6 bases and J 7 bases; bases outside gene matches: 9. From germline, CDR1 is SGHAT and CDR2 FQNNGV. This CDR3 comprises 14 residues. CDR3 bases: TGTGCCAGCAGTCGTAGGACAGGCATTAATGAGCAGTTCTTC. Translated, it gives CASSRRTGINEQFF.

This clone appeared once. The chain employs TRBV4-2 and TRBJ2-7; possibly TRBD2 for D (5 bases). V was pared by 5 bases and J by 3 bases, with 8 bases between. CDR1 LGHNA and CDR2 YNFKEQ come from the germline V gene. CDR3 length: 12 amino acids. CDR3 in amino acids: CASSGGNYEQYF. Written as DNA, the CDR3 is TGTGCCAGCAGCGGAGGCAACTACGAGCAGTACTTC.

This chain connects TRBV2 to TRBJ1-4; D gene ambiguous. Per the germline V gene, CDR1 is SNHLY and CDR2 is FYNNEI. The CDR3 runs to 13 residues. Trimming pared 7 bases from V and 8 bases from J, leaving 14 bases between. CDR3 loop: CASIGTRKEKLFF. CDR3 DNA: TGTGCCAGCATAGGAACTAGGAAGGAAAAACTGTTTTTT.

CDR3 sequence: CASSIVGLTDTQYF. The CDR3 bases are TGTGCCAGTAGTATAGTGGGGCTTACAGATACGCAGTATTTT. The chain couples TRBV19 to TRBJ2-3; D is perhaps TRBD1 (5 bases). In germline, CDR1 is LNHDA, CDR2 SQIVND (reference sequence). The CDR3 length is 14 residues. Trimming shortened V by 1 base and J by 3 bases, and 8 bases separated the two germline ends.